The T cell receptor (beta chain) under discussion was sequenced for a study of T cell responses to AZD1222 COVID-19 vaccine. General observations from the study: Spike as a whole was targeted by vaccine-associated CD4 TCRs, dominant at 160-218 and 743-854. The study sampled repertoires only after the peak T cell response. Close to half of spike-specific TCRs reportedly recognize unmutated variant regions. Donors in the cohort were predominantly white British and more often female, and clonal diversity was possibly underestimated.

Notes on this clone: Its antigen is still unknown.

This CDR3 has 12 amino acids. Germline loops: CDR1 SNHLY, CDR2 FYNNEI. V lost 1 base, J lost 2 bases, and 2 bases lay in between. Sequencing was performed with immunoSEQ multiplex PCR; in TCRdb, only in-frame clones are kept and a portion is missing. Of 140,000 to 150,000 clones listed, 85% to 95% are singletons. This sequence originates from an adult in good health. This material consisted of peripheral blood, taken on day 0 of AZD1222 vaccination. The V gene is TRBV2, the J gene TRBJ2-5; D not certain. This CDR3 is CASSEEQETQYF. CDR3 DNA sequence: TGTGCCAGCAGTGAAGAGCAAGAGACCCAGTACTTC.